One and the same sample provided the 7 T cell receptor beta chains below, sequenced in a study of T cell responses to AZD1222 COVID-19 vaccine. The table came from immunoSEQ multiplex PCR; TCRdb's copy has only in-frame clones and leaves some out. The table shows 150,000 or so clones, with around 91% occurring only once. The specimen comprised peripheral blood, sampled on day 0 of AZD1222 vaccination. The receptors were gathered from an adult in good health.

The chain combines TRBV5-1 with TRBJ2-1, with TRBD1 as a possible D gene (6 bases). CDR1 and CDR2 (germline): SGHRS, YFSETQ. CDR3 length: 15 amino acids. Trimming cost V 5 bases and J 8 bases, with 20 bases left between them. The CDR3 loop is CASSLDSPGIDEQFF. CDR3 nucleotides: TGCGCCAGCAGTCTGGACAGTCCGGGTATCGATGAGCAGTTCTTC.

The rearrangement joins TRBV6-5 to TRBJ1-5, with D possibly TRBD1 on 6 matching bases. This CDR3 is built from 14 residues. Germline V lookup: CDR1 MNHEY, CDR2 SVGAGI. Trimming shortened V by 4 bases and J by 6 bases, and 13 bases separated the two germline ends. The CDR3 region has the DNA TGTGCCAGCAGTTCTATAACAGGGCGTCAGCCCCAGCATTTT. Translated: CASSSITGRQPQHF.

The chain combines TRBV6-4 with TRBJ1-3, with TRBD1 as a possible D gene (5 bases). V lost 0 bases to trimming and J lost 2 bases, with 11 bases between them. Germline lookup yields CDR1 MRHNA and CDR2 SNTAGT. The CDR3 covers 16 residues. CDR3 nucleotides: TGTGCCAGCAGTGACTCGGTGGGGGAGACTGGAAACACCATATATTTT. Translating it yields CASSDSVGETGNTIYF.

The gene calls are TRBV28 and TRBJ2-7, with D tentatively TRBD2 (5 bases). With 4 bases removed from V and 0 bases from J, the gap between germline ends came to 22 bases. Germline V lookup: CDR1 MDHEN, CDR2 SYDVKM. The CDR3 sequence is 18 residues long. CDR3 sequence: CASSSAVYSELNSYEQYF. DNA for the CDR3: TGTGCCAGCAGTTCCGCGGTTTATAGCGAACTGAACTCCTACGAGCAGTACTTC.

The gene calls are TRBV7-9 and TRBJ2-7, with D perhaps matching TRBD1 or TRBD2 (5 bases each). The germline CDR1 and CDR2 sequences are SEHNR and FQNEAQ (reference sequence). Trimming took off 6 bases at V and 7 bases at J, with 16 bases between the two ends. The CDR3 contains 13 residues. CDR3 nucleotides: TGTGCCAGCAGTCACGGGGCTTCTGGGGAGCAGTACTTC. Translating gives CASSHGASGEQYF.

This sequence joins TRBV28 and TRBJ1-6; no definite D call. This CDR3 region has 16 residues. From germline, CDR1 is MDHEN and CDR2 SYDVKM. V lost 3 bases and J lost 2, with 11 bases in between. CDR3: CASSFPSETYNSPLHF. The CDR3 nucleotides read TGTGCCAGCAGTTTCCCCAGTGAGACCTATAATTCACCCCTCCACTTT.

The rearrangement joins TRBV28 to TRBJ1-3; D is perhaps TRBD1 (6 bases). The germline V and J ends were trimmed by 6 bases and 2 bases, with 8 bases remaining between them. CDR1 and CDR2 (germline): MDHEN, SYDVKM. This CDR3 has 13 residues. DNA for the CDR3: TGTGCCAGCAGAACAGGGCCTGGAAACACCATATATTTT. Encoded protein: CASRTGPGNTIYF.